What follows describes a single TCR beta chain. The CDR3 is 16 amino acids. V shed 3 bases and J shed 0 bases, with 13 bases lying between them. From germline, CDR1 is SGHRS and CDR2 YFSETQ. This sample stems from a study of T cell changes during pregnancy in multiple sclerosis. Method: immunoSEQ multiplex PCR; TCRdb's copy keeps in-frame clones and lacks some. Among about 87,000 clones listed, around 95% were seen once. The chain employs TRBV5-1 and TRBJ1-3; the D gene is possibly TRBD1 (5 bases). The TCR sequence derives from a female donor in good health, enrolled as a control in a pregnancy study. Sequences were derived from peripheral blood, sampled in the third trimester of pregnancy. The chain's CDR3 is CASSSAGRVSGNTIYF. In DNA form, the CDR3 reads TGCGCCAGCAGCTCCGCGGGACGGGTCTCTGGAAACACCATATATTTT.